The sequence of this TCR beta chain was determined in a study of cytomegalovirus exposure and HLA in healthy donors. Germline CDR1 and CDR2: SGDLS and YYNGEE. V lost 0 bases and J lost 4, with 11 bases in between. The CDR3 has 14 residues. The primer mix had 60 Vbeta and 13 Jbeta primers. This table comes from immunoSEQ multiplex PCR, and its TCRdb copy is limited to in-frame clones, with some not included. The sample has fewer than 65,000 clones, 73% seen once. This clonotype was sampled from a man aged 45-60 years in good health and CMV-seronegative. This chain connects TRBV9 to TRBJ2-7; possible D gene TRBD2, 7 bases. The sequenced sample consisted of PBMCs. CDR3 nucleotides: TGTGCCAGCAGCGTAGGGGCGGGGGCTTACGAGCAGTACTTC. This encodes CASSVGAGAYEQYF. Supplemented by reference TRBV9 and TRBJ2-7, the full variable domain reads DSGVTQTPKHLITATGQRVTLRCSPRSGDLSVYWYQQSLDQGLQFLIQYYNGEERAKGNILERFSAQQFPDLHSELNLSSLELGDSALYFCASSVGAGAYEQYFGPGTRLTVT.